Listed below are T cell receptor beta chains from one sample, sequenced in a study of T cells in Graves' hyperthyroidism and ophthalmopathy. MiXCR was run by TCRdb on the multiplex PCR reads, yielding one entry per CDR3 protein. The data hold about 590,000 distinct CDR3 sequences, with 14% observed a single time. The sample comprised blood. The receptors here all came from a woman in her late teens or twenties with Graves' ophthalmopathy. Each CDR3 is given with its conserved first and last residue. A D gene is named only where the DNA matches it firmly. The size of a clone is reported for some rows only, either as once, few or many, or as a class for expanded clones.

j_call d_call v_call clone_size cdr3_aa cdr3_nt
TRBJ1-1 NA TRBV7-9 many CASSLGGRSEAFF TGTGCCAGCAGCTTAGGCGGACGCTCTGAAGCTTTCTTT
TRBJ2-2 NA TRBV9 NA CASSIWDLRRGNIGELFF TGTGCCAGCAGCATATGGGACTTGCGGAGAGGGAACATCGGGGAGCTGTTTTTT
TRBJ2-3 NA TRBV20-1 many CSASGGKGDTQYF TGCAGTGCTAGTGGGGGGAAAGGTGATACGCAGTATTTT
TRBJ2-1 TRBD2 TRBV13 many CASSFRRESNNEQFF TGTGCCAGCAGCTTTAGGCGGGAGTCGAACAATGAGCAGTTCTTC
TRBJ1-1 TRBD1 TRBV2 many CASSGQGGNTEAFF TGTGCCAGCAGCGGACAGGGCGGAAACACTGAAGCTTTCTTT
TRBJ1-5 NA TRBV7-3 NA CASTSTVAFQPQHF TGCGCCAGCACCTCGACGGTCGCTTTCCAGCCCCAGCATTTT
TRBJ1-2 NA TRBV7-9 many CASSRSTGSYGYTF TGTGCCAGCAGCCGAAGTACAGGGAGCTATGGCTACACCTTC
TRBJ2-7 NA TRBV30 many CAWSHGVAGNEQYF TGTGCCTGGAGTCACGGAGTGGCAGGGAACGAGCAGTACTTC
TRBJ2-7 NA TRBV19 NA CASSIIPSSGEQYF TGTGCCAGTAGTATTATCCCTAGCTCCGGAGAGCAGTACTTC
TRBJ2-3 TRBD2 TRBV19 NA CASTGLAPLDTQYF TGTGCCAGCACAGGACTAGCACCACTAGATACGCAGTATTTT
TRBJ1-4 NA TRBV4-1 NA CASSRIHTTNEKLFF TGCGCCAGCAGCCGGATACATACAACTAATGAAAAACTGTTTTTT
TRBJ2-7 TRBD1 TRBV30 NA CAWGTGIYEQYF TGTGCCTGGGGGACAGGGATCTACGAGCAGTACTTC
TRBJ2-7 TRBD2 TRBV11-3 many CASSMTSGSSYEQYF TGTGCCAGCAGCATGACTAGCGGGAGCTCCTACGAGCAGTACTTC
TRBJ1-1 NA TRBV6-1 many CASRIRPSSEAFF TGTGCCAGCAGGATACGACCCTCTAGTGAAGCTTTCTTT
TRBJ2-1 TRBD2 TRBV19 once CASSVGTSGWDEQFF TGTGCCAGTAGTGTTGGGACTAGCGGATGGGATGAGCAGTTCTTC
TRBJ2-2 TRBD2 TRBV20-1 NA CSAREAGAVTGELFF TGCAGTGCTAGAGAAGCGGGAGCGGTCACCGGGGAGCTGTTTTTT
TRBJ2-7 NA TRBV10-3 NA CAISAPHDYPYEQYF TGTGCCATCAGTGCGCCACACGACTACCCCTACGAGCAGTACTTC
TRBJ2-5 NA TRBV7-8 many CASSLGGQSRQETQYF TGTGCCAGCAGCTTAGGTGGACAGTCAAGGCAAGAGACCCAGTACTTC
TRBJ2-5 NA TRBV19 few CASSITGDLQETQYF TGTGCCAGTAGTATCACCGGGGATCTACAAGAGACCCAGTACTTC
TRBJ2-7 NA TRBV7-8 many CASSLAPGRSYEQYF TGTGCCAGCAGCTTAGCCCCCGGACGGTCCTACGAGCAGTACTTC
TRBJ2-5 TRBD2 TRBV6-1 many CASKLAGLQETQYF TGTGCCAGCAAACTAGCGGGCCTCCAAGAGACCCAGTACTTC
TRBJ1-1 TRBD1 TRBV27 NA CASRLTWTGGTEAFF TGTGCCAGCAGGTTAACGTGGACAGGGGGCACTGAAGCTTTCTTT
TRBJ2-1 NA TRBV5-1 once CASSSTGVSYNEQFF TGCGCCAGCAGTTCGACCGGGGTTTCCTACAATGAGCAGTTCTTC
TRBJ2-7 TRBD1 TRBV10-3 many CAASLGQGDEQYF TGTGCCGCATCACTAGGACAGGGGGACGAGCAGTACTTC
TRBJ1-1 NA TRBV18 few CASSPGGVIGTEAFF TGTGCCAGCTCACCTGGGGGGGTAATCGGCACTGAAGCTTTCTTT
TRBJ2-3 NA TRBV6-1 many CASSVQGRGDTQYF TGTGCCAGCAGTGTACAGGGACGGGGAGATACGCAGTATTTT
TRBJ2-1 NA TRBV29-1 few CSVDPKTGRSYNEQFF TGCAGCGTTGACCCTAAGACAGGACGCTCCTACAATGAGCAGTTCTTC